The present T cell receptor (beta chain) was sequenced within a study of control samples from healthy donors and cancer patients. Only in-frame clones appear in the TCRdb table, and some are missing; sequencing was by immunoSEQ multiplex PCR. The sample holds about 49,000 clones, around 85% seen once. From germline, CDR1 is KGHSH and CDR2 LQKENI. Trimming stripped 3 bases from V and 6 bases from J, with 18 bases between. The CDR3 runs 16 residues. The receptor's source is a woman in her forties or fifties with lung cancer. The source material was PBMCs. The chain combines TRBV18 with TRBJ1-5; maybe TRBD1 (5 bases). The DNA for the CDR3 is TGTGCCAGCTCACCGAAGGAGGCCGGGGGAGGTCAGCCCCAGCATTTT. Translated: CASSPKEAGGGQPQHF.